The 28 T cell receptor beta chains reported below all come from one sample, sequenced in a study of control samples from healthy donors and cancer patients. Some clones are missing from TCRdb's copy, which holds only in-frame ones; the method was immunoSEQ multiplex PCR. The sample includes about 120,000 clones, approximately 89% of them seen just once. The specimen was blood. The receptors were sampled from a man aged 40-50 years in good health.

The chain uses TRBV7-8 and TRBJ2-5, with D unclear. Per the germline V gene, CDR1 is SGHVS and CDR2 is FQNEAQ. V was trimmed by 5 bases and J by 5 bases, leaving 15 bases between them. The length of the CDR3 is 14 residues. The CDR3: CASSRAPLGETQYF. The CDR3 DNA reads TGTGCCAGCAGCCGTGCCCCCCTGGGGGAGACCCAGTACTTC. Full variable domain (rest looked up from reference TRBV7-8 and TRBJ2-5): GAGVSQSPRYKVAKRGQDVALRCDPISGHVSLFWYQQALGQGPEFLTYFQNEAQLDKSGLPSDRFFAERPEGSVSTLKIQRTQQEDSAVYLCASSRAPLGETQYFGPGTRLLVL.

The chain couples TRBV7-3 to TRBJ2-1; tentatively, D is TRBD1 (5 bases). V dropped 5 bases and J dropped 9 bases, with 14 bases sitting between them. The CDR3 covers 13 residues. Germline-derived CDR1 and CDR2 are SGHTA and FQGTGA. CDR3 sequence (DNA): TGTGCCAGCAGCCCCCAGACAGCACCTGAGCAGTTCTTC. Encoded protein: CASSPQTAPEQFF.

The chain links TRBV18 to TRBJ2-1, with 9 bases identical to TRBD2. The CDR3 has 17 amino acids. CDR1 and CDR2 from the germline V gene are KGHSH and LQKENI. V shed 3 bases and J 8 bases; nucleotides not matched to a gene: 14. The CDR3 nucleotides read TGTGCCAGCTCACCTTTGCTCCTGGGCGGGGGGGCGGATGAGCAGTTCTTC. This codes for CASSPLLLGGGADEQFF.

The rearrangement links TRBV19 to TRBJ2-7; 7 positions match TRBD2. With 1 base clipped from V and 2 bases from J, the junction kept 2 bases outside the gene matches. The germline gives CDR1 LNHDA, CDR2 SQIVND (reference sequence). This CDR3 region has 14 residues. CDR3 nucleotide sequence: TGTGCCAGTAGTATAGGTCGGGGGGCCTACGAGCAGTACTTC. It codes for CASSIGRGAYEQYF. The full variable domain, its missing parts supplied by reference TRBV19 and TRBJ2-7, is DGGITQSPKYLFRKEGQNVTLSCEQNLNHDAMYWYRQDPGQGLRLIYYSQIVNDFQKGDIAEGYSVSREKKESFPLTVTSAQKNPTAFYLCASSIGRGAYEQYFGPGTRLTVT.

The gene calls are TRBV28 and TRBJ1-4; 7 positions match TRBD1. The CDR3 is 13 residues long. CDR1 is MDHEN and CDR2 is SYDVKM in the germline V gene. J gave up 7 bases and V 6 bases, and 5 bases lay outside the gene matches. The CDR3 DNA is TGTGCCAGCAGGGCGCAGGGGGGTGAAAAACTGTTTTTT. Protein: CASRAQGGEKLFF.

The chain carries TRBV7-9 and TRBJ1-3; D remains unclear. The CDR3 totals 14 residues. The germline V and J ends were trimmed by 2 bases and 3 bases, with 8 bases remaining between them. In germline, CDR1 is SEHNR, CDR2 FQNEAQ (reference sequence). CDR3 in amino acids: CASSLRDGGNTIYF. Here the CDR3 DNA reads TGTGCCAGCAGCTTACGAGACGGTGGAAACACCATATATTTT.

The chain joins TRBV7-2 to TRBJ1-5; tentatively, D is TRBD1 (5 bases). The V end was cut by 5 bases, the J end by 3 bases, with 14 bases between. Germline V lookup: CDR1 SGHTA, CDR2 FQGNSA. The CDR3 runs to 15 residues. Here the CDR3 DNA reads TGTGCCAGCAGCCCCAGGGTCGGAGACAATCAGCCCCAGCATTTT. Amino acids: CASSPRVGDNQPQHF.

This chain connects TRBV4-1 to TRBJ2-3; 7 nucleotides line up with TRBD2. This CDR3 has 16 residues. Losses at the gene ends were 4 bases for V and 3 bases for J; bases not matched to a gene: 10. Germline loops: CDR1 MGHRA, CDR2 YSYEKL. Here the CDR3 reads CASSPKPGLKTDTQYF. The CDR3 nucleotides are TGCGCCAGCAGCCCAAAACCGGGACTAAAAACAGATACGCAGTATTTT.

The chain is built from TRBV18 and TRBJ2-3, with D possibly TRBD2 on 6 matching bases. Between the trimmed V and J ends, which lost 2 bases and 5 bases, there was a span of 8 bases. Germline assignment: CDR1 KGHSH and CDR2 LQKENI. The CDR3 has 13 amino acids. CDR3 in DNA: TGTGCCAGCTCACCAGGGGGAGGAGATACGCAGTATTTT. Translation gives CASSPGGGDTQYF. The complete variable domain, with remaining parts taken from reference TRBV18 and TRBJ2-3, reads NAGVMQNPRHLVRRRGQEARLRCSPMKGHSHVYWYRQLPEEGLKFMVYLQKENIIDESGMPKERFSAEFPKEGPSILRIQQVVRGDSAAYFCASSPGGGDTQYFGPGTRLTVL.

J is TRBJ2-1 and V is TRBV11-1; TRBD2 matches at 8 bases. Germline values: CDR1 SGHAT, CDR2 FQDESV (reference sequence). CDR3 length: 16 amino acids. Trimming at V came to 0 bases and at J to 5 bases, leaving 6 bases not matched to a gene. Written as DNA, the CDR3 is TGTGCCAGCAGCTTAGCGTTCGGGGGGGCCCACAATGAGCAGTTCTTC. Its protein is CASSLAFGGAHNEQFF.

The chain links TRBV27 to TRBJ1-1; no definite D call. The length of the CDR3 is 13 residues. V was pared by 5 bases and J by 10 bases, with 17 bases between. In germline, CDR1 is MNHEY, CDR2 SMNVEV (reference sequence). The CDR3 loop is CASSTITRERAFF. CDR3 DNA sequence: TGTGCCAGCAGTACAATTACGAGGGAGAGAGCTTTCTTT.

This chain uses TRBV7-9 with TRBJ1-2; D is unresolved. Germline values: CDR1 SEHNR, CDR2 FQNEAQ (reference sequence). Trimming pared 5 bases from V and 2 bases from J, leaving 12 bases between. The CDR3 sequence is 14 residues long. This chain's CDR3 is CASSLQEANYGYTF. In DNA, the CDR3 is TGTGCCAGCAGCCTTCAGGAGGCCAACTATGGCTACACCTTC.

The chain combines TRBV5-1 with TRBJ2-7, with TRBD2 matching 9 bases. The germline V gene encodes CDR1 SGHRS and CDR2 YFSETQ. J gave up 0 bases and V 3 bases, and 1 base lay outside the gene matches. The length of the CDR3 is 14 residues. The CDR3 DNA sequence: TGCGCCAGCAGCTCTAGCGGGAACTCCTACGAGCAGTACTTC. It translates to CASSSSGNSYEQYF.

The chain couples TRBV5-6 to TRBJ1-5; TRBD1 matches 8 bases. Germline V gene lookup returns CDR1 SGHDT and CDR2 YYEEEE. V shed 2 bases and J 2 bases; nucleotides not matched to a gene: 0. The length of the CDR3 is 14 residues. The CDR3 here is CASSLQGGNQPQHF. The DNA for the CDR3 is TGTGCCAGCAGCTTACAGGGGGGCAATCAGCCCCAGCATTTT.

This chain joins TRBV18 and TRBJ2-2; D unclear. Per the germline V gene, CDR1 is KGHSH and CDR2 is LQKENI. The germline V and J ends were trimmed by 1 base and 0 bases, with 3 bases remaining between them. The CDR3 has 14 amino acids. For the CDR3, the DNA is TGTGCCAGCTCACCACTTACGAACACCGGGGAGCTGTTTTTT. It specifies CASSPLTNTGELFF.

CDR3 residues: CASREGQYYGYTF. The CDR3 DNA is TGTGCCAGTAGGGAAGGACAGTACTATGGCTACACCTTC. The chain is built from TRBV19 and TRBJ1-2; D possibly corresponds to TRBD1 (6 bases). The germline V and J ends were trimmed by 6 bases and 3 bases, with 11 bases remaining between them. CDR3 length: 13 amino acids. Per the germline V gene, CDR1 is LNHDA and CDR2 is SQIVND (reference sequence).

The chain uses TRBV29-1 and TRBJ2-2; perhaps TRBD2 as D (6 bases). From germline, CDR1 is SQVTM and CDR2 ANQGSEA. The V end was cut by 7 bases, the J end by 0 bases, with 15 bases between. The CDR3 spans 15 residues. This CDR3 reads CSAKSGQANTGELFF. The CDR3 DNA sequence: TGCAGCGCTAAAAGCGGGCAAGCGAACACCGGGGAGCTGTTTTTT.

The chain employs TRBV6-5 and TRBJ1-2; tentative D call: TRBD1 (6 bases). V was clipped by 2 bases and J by 0 bases, with 13 bases between them. The CDR3 has 16 residues. Per germline, CDR1 MNHEY and CDR2 SVGAGI. The CDR3 DNA reads as TGTGCCAGCAGTTACGGGGGGGACATAGCTAACTATGGCTACACCTTC. This encodes CASSYGGDIANYGYTF.

Points on this clone: The same CDR3 arises from other DNA sequences in this sample as well. The CDR3 spells CATSDRGTEAFF. The CDR3, as DNA: TGTGCCACCAGTGATCGCGGGACTGAAGCTTTCTTT. The chain joins TRBV24-1 to TRBJ1-1; D is uncertain. The germline V gene encodes CDR1 KGHDR and CDR2 SFDVKD. The CDR3 runs 12 residues. Deletions cut 3 bases from V and 5 bases from J, with 6 bases between.

The chain uses TRBV9 and TRBJ1-4, with D hard to call. V was pared by 0 bases and J by 0 bases, with 12 bases between. This CDR3 region has 17 residues. Germline lookup yields CDR1 SGDLS and CDR2 YYNGEE. The CDR3 loop is CASSVAGGIATNEKLFF. The CDR3 bases are TGTGCCAGCAGCGTAGCGGGCGGTATTGCAACTAATGAAAAACTGTTTTTT. Variable domain in full (rest from reference TRBV9 and TRBJ1-4): DSGVTQTPKHLITATGQRVTLRCSPRSGDLSVYWYQQSLDQGLQFLIQYYNGEERAKGNILERFSAQQFPDLHSELNLSSLELGDSALYFCASSVAGGIATNEKLFFGSGTQLSVL.

The rearrangement links TRBV3-1 (or the pseudogene TRBV3-2) to TRBJ1-2; D unresolved. Germline V gene data show CDR1 as LGHDT and CDR2 as YNNKEL (reference sequence). Trimming shortened V by 1 base and J by 4 bases, and 10 bases separated the two germline ends. The CDR3 is made up of 14 amino acids. CDR3 protein: CASSQVTASYGYTF. CDR3 DNA: TGTGCCAGCAGCCAAGTTACAGCTTCCTATGGCTACACCTTC.

V gene TRBV7-3 combines with J gene TRBJ1-5, with 7 bases fitting TRBD1. Germline trimming cut 5 bases from V and 9 bases from J; bases unmatched to any gene: 28. Germline V gives CDR1 SGHTA, CDR2 FQGTGA. The CDR3 runs 20 residues. In nucleotides, the CDR3 is TGTGCCAGCAGCCCTAAAACGGGGCCTCCTGGGGACAGCGCCTTTTGGCCCCAGCATTTT. This sequence encodes CASSPKTGPPGDSAFWPQHF.

The chain uses TRBV7-9 and TRBJ1-1, with a possible D match to TRBD1 (6 bases). Trimming cost V 8 bases and J 5 bases, with 15 bases left between them. Germline-derived CDR1 and CDR2 are SEHNR and FQNEAQ (reference sequence). This CDR3 is 13 amino acids long. The CDR3 region is CASGGGRGTEAFF. The CDR3 DNA reads TGTGCCAGCGGGGGGGGCCGTGGGACTGAAGCTTTCTTT.

The chain couples TRBV15 to TRBJ2-1; tentative D call: TRBD2 (5 bases). The CDR3 covers 14 residues. Germline V lookup: CDR1 LNHNV, CDR2 YYDKDF (reference sequence). Trimming removed 4 bases at V and 5 bases at J, with 12 bases between. The CDR3 loop is CATSKTIFDNEQFF. DNA for the CDR3: TGTGCCACCAGCAAGACTATCTTTGACAATGAGCAGTTCTTC.

The chain couples TRBV6-1 to TRBJ1-2; TRBD1 aligns across 10 bases. V lost 2 bases and J lost 8; bases outside the gene matches: 5. CDR1 and CDR2 (germline): MNHNS, SASEGT. The CDR3 is made up of 14 amino acids. The CDR3 reads CASSETGTGDGYTF. The CDR3 DNA reads as TGTGCCAGCAGTGAAACCGGGACAGGGGACGGCTACACCTTC.

The V call is TRBV5-1, the J call TRBJ1-2; 10 bases match TRBD1. Trimming at V came to 3 bases and at J to 7 bases, leaving 15 bases not matched to a gene. Looked up from germline, CDR1 is SGHRS and CDR2 is YFSETQ. The CDR3 spans 17 residues. CDR3 in amino acids: CASSSRDRGSMPGGYTF. The CDR3 nucleotides read TGCGCCAGCAGCTCCCGGGACAGGGGCTCCATGCCCGGTGGCTACACCTTC.

This chain links TRBV11-3 with TRBJ2-7; D might be TRBD2 (7 bases). V lost 1 base and J 6 bases, leaving 10 bases between the germline ends. The CDR3 length is 13 residues. Per germline, CDR1 SGHNT and CDR2 YENEEA. CDR3 protein: CASSLGRGGEQYF. The CDR3 DNA reads TGTGCCAGCAGCTTAGGAAGGGGGGGCGAGCAGTACTTC.

The chain links TRBV3-1 (or the pseudogene TRBV3-2) to TRBJ2-7; a possible D gene is TRBD1 (5 bases). With 2 bases removed from V and 9 bases from J, the gap between germline ends came to 17 bases. The germline V gene has CDR1 LGHDT and CDR2 YNNKEL (reference sequence). This CDR3 is 14 amino acids long. CDR3 region: CASSQKGAVAGQYF. CDR3 nucleotides: TGTGCCAGCAGCCAAAAAGGGGCCGTGGCCGGGCAGTACTTC.